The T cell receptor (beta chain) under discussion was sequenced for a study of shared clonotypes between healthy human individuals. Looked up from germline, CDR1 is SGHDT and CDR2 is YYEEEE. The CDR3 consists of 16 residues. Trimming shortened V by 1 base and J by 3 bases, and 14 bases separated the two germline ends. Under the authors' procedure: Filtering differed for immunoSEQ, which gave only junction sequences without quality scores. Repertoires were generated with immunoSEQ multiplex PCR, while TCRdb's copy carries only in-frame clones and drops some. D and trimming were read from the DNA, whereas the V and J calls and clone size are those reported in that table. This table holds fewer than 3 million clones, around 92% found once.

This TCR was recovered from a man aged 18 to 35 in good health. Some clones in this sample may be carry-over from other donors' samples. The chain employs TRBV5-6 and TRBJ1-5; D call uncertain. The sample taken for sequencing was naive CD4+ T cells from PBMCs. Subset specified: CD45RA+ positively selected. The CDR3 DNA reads TGTGCCAGCAGCTTGTCGGAGCCTCGAGACAATCAGCCCCAGCATTTT. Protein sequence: CASSLSEPRDNQPQHF.